This entry lists 32 T cell receptor beta chains sequenced from one sample in a study of cytomegalovirus exposure and HLA in healthy donors. The PCR contained 60 Vbeta and 13 Jbeta primers. Profiled with immunoSEQ multiplex PCR; TCRdb holds only in-frame clones, not every one. This sample yields approximately 160,000 clones, of which more than 80% are seen a single time; under 5% belongs to the top ten. Sequenced material: PBMCs. Receptors originate from a man between 18 and 35 years old in good health and CMV-seronegative.

This clone was counted once. This chain connects TRBV27 to TRBJ1-1, with a tentative D call TRBD1 (5 bases). Per germline, CDR1 MNHEY and CDR2 SMNVEV (reference sequence). V was cut by 3 bases and J by 0 bases, with 11 bases left in between. The CDR3 length is 15 residues. DNA for the CDR3: TGTGCCAGCAGTTTTGGGGGGGTGATGAACACTGAAGCTTTCTTT. Amino acid sequence: CASSFGGVMNTEAFF.

This clone was observed a single time. The CDR3 sequence is CASSFFGAEQFF. CDR3 DNA sequence: TGTGCCAGCAGCTTCTTTGGGGCTGAGCAGTTCTTC. This rearrangement joins TRBV7-3 to TRBJ2-1; the D gene is possibly TRBD1 (5 bases). The V end lost 3 bases, the J end lost 9 bases, and 9 bases lay between the germline ends. There are 12 residues in the CDR3. The germline CDR1 and CDR2 sequences are SGHTA and FQGTGA.

This clone appeared a single time. This chain links TRBV7-8 with TRBJ1-5; TRBD1 matches 7 bases. J was trimmed by 5 bases and V by 3 bases; bases with no gene match: 4. This CDR3 spans 14 amino acids. Germline V gene sequence: CDR1 SGHVS, CDR2 FQNEAQ. The CDR3 DNA reads TGTGCCAGCAGCTTTGACAGGGAATATCAGCCCCAGCATTTT. Its translation: CASSFDREYQPQHF.

The chain uses TRBV7-2 and TRBJ2-1; the match to TRBD2 covers 8 bases. Germline assignment: CDR1 SGHTA and CDR2 FQGNSA. Unmatched junction bases numbered 7, after V lost 5 bases and J lost 4 bases. The CDR3 runs to 15 residues. Written as DNA, the CDR3 is TGTGCCAGCAGCGTAAGCGGGAGAGGGTACAATGAGCAGTTCTTC. Amino acid sequence: CASSVSGRGYNEQFF.

The chain joins TRBV5-8 to TRBJ2-1; tentatively, D is TRBD1 (6 bases). Germline CDR1 reads SGHTS; CDR2 reads YDEGEE. CDR3 size: 15 residues. Trimming removed 4 bases from V and 0 bases from J, with 11 bases in between. CDR3 residues: CASSETGNSYNEQFF. In DNA, the CDR3 is TGTGCCAGCAGCGAGACAGGAAACTCCTACAATGAGCAGTTCTTC. Using reference TRBV5-8 and TRBJ2-1 for the parts outside the CDR3, the full variable domain is EAGVTQSPTHLIKTRGQQATLRCSPISGHTSVYWYQQALGLGLQFLLWYDEGEERNRGNFPPRFSGRQFPNYSSELNVNALELEDSALYLCASSETGNSYNEQFFGPGTRLTVL.

The chain links TRBV9 to TRBJ1-2; D may be TRBD1 (6 bases). The CDR3 is 15 residues long. Germline V gene lookup returns CDR1 SGDLS and CDR2 YYNGEE. The V end was cut by 1 base, the J end by 3 bases, with 13 bases between. Here the CDR3 DNA reads TGTGCCAGCAGCGTAAGTAGGGGGACGGACTATGGCTACACCTTC. This translates into CASSVSRGTDYGYTF.

J is TRBJ2-7 and V is TRBV7-9; 7 positions match TRBD1. The CDR3 is 13 residues long. J gave up 6 bases and V 0 bases, and 2 bases lay outside the gene matches. Germline V gives CDR1 SEHNR, CDR2 FQNEAQ (reference sequence). The CDR3 spells CASSLATGTEQYF. The CDR3 DNA follows: TGTGCCAGCAGCTTAGCGACAGGGACCGAGCAGTACTTC.

V usage is TRBV9 and J usage is TRBJ1-4; tentative D call: TRBD1 (6 bases). Germline CDR1 SGDLS, CDR2 YYNGEE. Trimming shortened V by 3 bases and J by 7 bases, and 7 bases separated the two germline ends. This CDR3 contains 12 residues. CDR3 coding DNA: TGTGCCAGCAGCGAAGGGGGTGAAAAACTGTTTTTT. Encoded protein: CASSEGGEKLFF.

The V call is TRBV19, the J call TRBJ1-6; 10 nucleotides agree with TRBD1. V lost 5 bases to trimming and J lost 5 bases; unmatched junction nucleotides: 9. This CDR3 contains 17 residues. In germline, CDR1 is LNHDA, CDR2 SQIVND (reference sequence). CDR3 DNA: TGTGCCAGTAGTTCTACCGGGACAGGGGAGCATAATTCACCCCTCCACTTT. Its protein product is CASSSTGTGEHNSPLHF.

The rearrangement links TRBV6-1 to TRBJ2-4, with D perhaps matching TRBD2 (5 bases). This CDR3 is 15 amino acids long. V lost 4 bases and J lost 1, with 11 bases in between. CDR1 MNHNS and CDR2 SASEGT come from the germline V gene. The CDR3 is CASSAGWTAKNIQYF. The CDR3, as DNA: TGTGCCAGCAGTGCGGGGTGGACTGCCAAAAACATTCAGTACTTC.

The CDR3 region is CASSQAPVTEAFF. DNA for the CDR3: TGCGCCAGCAGCCAAGCTCCGGTTACTGAAGCTTTCTTT. This sequence joins TRBV4-1 and TRBJ1-1; D is unresolved. Trimming took off 1 base at V and 5 bases at J, with 8 bases between the two ends. The V gene's germline CDR1 is MGHRA and CDR2 YSYEKL. This CDR3 is 13 amino acids long.

In its sample, this clone was seen once. The chain couples TRBV15 to TRBJ2-5; 9 bases match TRBD2. V lost 5 bases to trimming and J lost 1 base; unmatched junction nucleotides: 5. This CDR3 contains 15 residues. In germline, CDR1 is LNHNV, CDR2 YYDKDF (reference sequence). CDR3 sequence: CATSRQAGGQETQYF. In DNA, the CDR3 is TGTGCCACCAGCCGCCAAGCGGGAGGCCAAGAGACCCAGTACTTC.

The chain has TRBV7-3 and TRBJ1-1; 7 nucleotides align to TRBD1. The V gene's germline CDR1 is SGHTA and CDR2 FQGTGA. The junction had 2 bases not matched to a gene; V was cut back by 6 bases and J by 1 base. CDR3 length: 13 residues. The CDR3 region is CASRGGPNTEAFF. The DNA of the CDR3 is TGTGCCAGCAGAGGGGGCCCGAACACTGAAGCTTTCTTT.

This clone showed up just a few times. The chain links TRBV5-4 to TRBJ2-3; 9 bases fit TRBD2. The V gene's germline CDR1 is SGHNT and CDR2 YYREEE (reference sequence). Unmatched junction bases numbered 18, after V lost 4 bases and J lost 0 bases. The CDR3 is 20 residues long. This CDR3 reads CASSPPAAAGGTFSTDTQYF. CDR3 DNA sequence: TGTGCCAGCAGCCCCCCCGCTGCAGCGGGGGGAACCTTTAGCACAGATACGCAGTATTTT.

V is TRBV27 and J is TRBJ1-1; 9 bases fit TRBD1. With 2 bases clipped from V and 4 bases from J, the junction kept 11 bases outside the gene matches. The CDR3 loop spans 17 amino acids. CDR1 and CDR2 (germline): MNHEY, SMNVEV (reference sequence). CDR3 region: CASSLSCTGTGCTEAFF. The CDR3 DNA reads TGTGCCAGCAGTTTAAGTTGTACGGGGACAGGGTGCACTGAAGCTTTCTTT.

The gene calls are TRBV9 and TRBJ1-5, with 7 bases identical to TRBD1. The CDR3 has 15 residues. The germline V gene has CDR1 SGDLS and CDR2 YYNGEE. V gave up 4 bases and J gave up 3 bases; unmatched junction bases: 7. CDR3 bases: TGTGCCAGCAGCATTACAGGGGCGGACAATCAGCCCCAGCATTTT. Its protein is CASSITGADNQPQHF.

The V and J genes are TRBV7-2 and TRBJ1-2; D gene unclear. The CDR3 has 14 residues. CDR1 is SGHTA, CDR2 FQGNSA, per germline. Between the trimmed V and J ends, which lost 1 base and 0 bases, there was a span of 6 bases. The CDR3 DNA follows: TGTGCCAGCAGCTTAGGCCCAGCTAACTATGGCTACACCTTC. It codes for CASSLGPANYGYTF.

V is TRBV6-5 and J is TRBJ2-3, with 11 bases aligning to TRBD2. The germline gives CDR1 MNHEY, CDR2 SVGAGI. This CDR3 spans 16 amino acids. V dropped 4 bases and J dropped 2; count of bases not matched to a gene: 5. The CDR3, as DNA: TGTGCCAGCAGTTCCGGGACTAGCGGATTCACAGATACGCAGTATTTT. It codes for CASSSGTSGFTDTQYF.

The chain combines TRBV18 with TRBJ1-5; no definite D call. V was shortened by 2 bases and J by 4 bases, with 6 bases between the two germline ends. Per the germline V gene, CDR1 is KGHSH and CDR2 is LQKENI. This CDR3 has 13 amino acids. CDR3 sequence (DNA): TGTGCCAGCTCACCAGGCGGGAATCAGCCCCAGCATTTT. This encodes CASSPGGNQPQHF. The variable domain in full, completed from reference TRBV18 and TRBJ1-5, reads NAGVMQNPRHLVRRRGQEARLRCSPMKGHSHVYWYRQLPEEGLKFMVYLQKENIIDESGMPKERFSAEFPKEGPSILRIQQVVRGDSAAYFCASSPGGNQPQHFGDGTRLSIL.

CDR3 nucleotide sequence: TGTGCCAGCAGCCCCATAGCCGGAAGATCCTATGGCTACACCTTC. Protein product: CASSPIAGRSYGYTF. The chain joins TRBV7-2 to TRBJ1-2; no reliable D call. Germline assignment: CDR1 SGHTA and CDR2 FQGNSA. Between the trimmed V and J ends, which lost 5 bases and 4 bases, there was a span of 17 bases. CDR3 length: 15 residues.

The V call is TRBV19, the J call TRBJ1-5; 9 nucleotides match TRBD1. The V gene end was trimmed by 4 bases and the J gene end by 6 bases; junction bases not matched to a gene: 13. Germline CDR1 LNHDA, CDR2 SQIVND (reference sequence). This CDR3 spans 17 amino acids. This CDR3 is CASSTNPGQGESQPQHF. In nucleotides, the CDR3 is TGTGCCAGTAGTACCAACCCGGGACAGGGAGAGAGTCAGCCCCAGCATTTT.

The gene calls are TRBV15 and TRBJ2-7; TRBD1 matches 10 bases. Trimming took 1 base from V and 1 from J; bases not matched to a gene: 7. Germline V CDR1 and CDR2: LNHNV, YYDKDF (reference sequence). CDR3 size: 17 residues. CDR3: CATSRGNEGQGSYEQYF. The CDR3 bases are TGTGCCACCAGCAGAGGAAACGAGGGACAGGGGTCCTACGAGCAGTACTTC.

The chain links TRBV27 to TRBJ2-7; 10 bases align to TRBD2. Germline V CDR1 and CDR2: MNHEY, SMNVEV (reference sequence). The CDR3 runs to 14 residues. The junction had 4 bases not matched to a gene; V was cut back by 6 bases and J by 2 bases. CDR3 DNA sequence: TGTGCCAGCAGAATAGCGGGGGGCCCCTACGAGCAGTACTTC. This codes for CASRIAGGPYEQYF.

CDR3 amino acids: CASSFNFPTDTQYF. CDR3 nucleotide sequence: TGTGCCAGCAGTTTTAACTTCCCCACAGATACGCAGTATTTT. The chain links TRBV28 to TRBJ2-3; the D is unclear. Trimming stripped 3 bases from V and 2 bases from J, with 9 bases between. The CDR3 has 14 amino acids. Germline V gene sequence: CDR1 MDHEN, CDR2 SYDVKM.

The V call is TRBV4-1, the J call TRBJ2-7, with D perhaps matching TRBD2 (7 bases). The CDR3 has 16 residues. The V gene lost 1 base and the J gene lost 6 bases, with 19 bases spanning the gap. Germline assignment: CDR1 MGHRA and CDR2 YSYEKL. The CDR3 protein is CASSQGDRRELVEQYF. CDR3 coding DNA: TGCGCCAGCAGCCAAGGAGACAGGCGGGAGCTGGTCGAGCAGTACTTC.

The chain carries TRBV2 and TRBJ2-1; the match to TRBD2 covers 9 bases. The V gene's germline CDR1 is SNHLY and CDR2 FYNNEI. V lost 5 bases, J lost 10 bases, and 12 bases stayed unmatched. This CDR3 is 15 amino acids long. CDR3 sequence: CASSKGASGEKEQFF. CDR3 coding DNA: TGTGCCAGCAGTAAGGGGGCTAGCGGGGAAAAAGAGCAGTTCTTC.

V is TRBV5-1 and J is TRBJ2-3; D call uncertain. Trimming stripped 0 bases from V and 2 bases from J, with 13 bases between. The CDR3 extends over 16 amino acids. Germline CDR1 and CDR2: SGHRS and YFSETQ. The CDR3 region is CASSLDSPISTDTQYF. Here the CDR3 DNA reads TGCGCCAGCAGCTTGGACAGCCCAATTTCCACAGATACGCAGTATTTT.

The CDR3 DNA reads TGTGCCAGCAGCGTAGGTTTCGGGGACTACAATGAGCAGTTCTTC. Translation gives CASSVGFGDYNEQFF. The chain is built from TRBV9 and TRBJ2-1; D perhaps matches TRBD2 (5 bases). The V end was cut by 0 bases, the J end by 3 bases, with 10 bases between. Germline-derived CDR1 and CDR2 are SGDLS and YYNGEE. The CDR3 has 15 amino acids.

This clone was seen only once. The chain has TRBV19 and TRBJ2-3; D perhaps matches TRBD1 (5 bases). Trimming shortened V by 5 bases and J by 0 bases, and 12 bases separated the two germline ends. The CDR3 covers 15 residues. The germline CDR1 and CDR2 sequences are LNHDA and SQIVND (reference sequence). CDR3 protein: CASSGSGSSTDTQYF. DNA of the CDR3: TGTGCCAGTAGTGGCTCAGGGTCTAGCACAGATACGCAGTATTTT.

This rearrangement joins TRBV2 to TRBJ1-1, with D possibly TRBD1 on 6 matching bases. V dropped 1 base and J dropped 2 bases, with 8 bases sitting between them. CDR3 length equals 14 residues. Germline V gene data show CDR1 as SNHLY and CDR2 as FYNNEI. The CDR3 DNA reads as TGTGCCAGCAGTGAAGGGGGGACAAACACTGAAGCTTTCTTT. It specifies CASSEGGTNTEAFF.

V and J are TRBV13 and TRBJ1-1; the match to TRBD1 covers 11 bases. Unmatched junction bases numbered 11, after V lost 5 bases and J lost 0 bases. Germline values: CDR1 PRHDT, CDR2 FYEKMQ (reference sequence). This CDR3 is built from 18 residues. CDR3 protein: CASSTSGQGGLMNTEAFF. In DNA form, the CDR3 reads TGTGCCAGCAGCACATCGGGACAGGGGGGCCTCATGAACACTGAAGCTTTCTTT.

J is TRBJ2-5 and V is TRBV6-5; D perhaps matches TRBD1 (6 bases). The last part of the DNA fits TRBJ2-7 better; the J call may be wrong. This CDR3 is built from 14 residues. The germline CDR1 and CDR2 sequences are MNHEY and SVGAGI. The CDR3 region has the DNA TGTGCCAGCAGTCCCACAGGGCTGGGGTACGAGCAGTACTTC. This codes for CASSPTGLGYEQYF.